The 14 T cell receptor beta chains reported below all come from one sample, sequenced in a study. A single record per CDR3 protein comes from TCRdb applying MiXCR to the RT-PCR reads. The table includes hundreds of thousands of distinct CDR3 sequences, 14% detected once. Specimen: memory CD4+ T cells from blood. These receptor sequences come from a female donor in good health, serving as a healthy control.

In this sample, this clonotype turned up a few times. The chain joins TRBV20-1 to TRBJ2-3; 8 bases agree with TRBD1. This CDR3 contains 15 residues. V gave up 3 bases and J gave up 1 base; unmatched junction bases: 6. The germline V gene encodes CDR1 DFQATT and CDR2 SNEGSKA (reference sequence). CDR3 amino acids: CSARGPTGGTDTQYF. In nucleotides, the CDR3 is TGCAGTGCTAGGGGGCCGACAGGGGGCACAGATACGCAGTATTTT.

The gene calls are TRBV20-1 and TRBJ2-7; tentative D call: TRBD1 (5 bases). The length of the CDR3 is 11 residues. The V and J ends lost 5 bases and 6 bases respectively, with 11 bases between them. Germline V gene sequence: CDR1 DFQATT, CDR2 SNEGSKA (reference sequence). The DNA for the CDR3 is TGCAGTGCTGATGGACAACGCGAGCAGTACTTC. This codes for CSADGQREQYF.

The chain uses TRBV6-1 and TRBJ1-1; 7 nucleotides align to TRBD1. Germline V lookup: CDR1 MNHNS, CDR2 SASEGT. V dropped 6 bases and J dropped 1; count of bases not matched to a gene: 11. This CDR3 contains 16 residues. The CDR3 DNA reads TGTGCCAGCAGCCCTCAGTTGGGACAGCCGAACACTGAAGCTTTCTTT. Protein: CASSPQLGQPNTEAFF.

The chain is built from TRBV7-3 and TRBJ2-1, with 12 nucleotides matching TRBD2. Looked up from germline, CDR1 is SGHTA and CDR2 is FQGTGA. This CDR3 has 15 amino acids. V lost 4 bases to trimming and J lost 8 bases; unmatched junction nucleotides: 6. CDR3 region: CASSSGLAGIHEQFF. The CDR3 nucleotides are TGTGCCAGCAGCTCAGGACTAGCGGGAATCCATGAGCAGTTCTTC.

The gene calls are TRBV5-1 and TRBJ2-1; D is undetermined. The V end lost 0 bases, the J end lost 0 bases, and 7 bases lay between the germline ends. Germline assignment: CDR1 SGHRS and CDR2 YFSETQ. The CDR3 has 15 residues. CDR3 DNA sequence: TGCGCCAGCAGCTTGGGTCATTTCTCCTACAATGAGCAGTTCTTC. This encodes CASSLGHFSYNEQFF. The whole variable domain, filled in from reference TRBV5-1 and TRBJ2-1, reads KAGVTQTPRYLIKTRGQQVTLSCSPISGHRSVSWYQQTPGQGLQFLFEYFSETQRNKGNFPGRFSGRQFSNSRSEMNVSTLELGDSALYLCASSLGHFSYNEQFFGPGTRLTVL.

The chain employs TRBV6-2 or TRBV6-3 and TRBJ2-6; TRBD2 aligns across 12 bases. Trimming took 7 bases from V and 7 from J; bases not matched to a gene: 2. Germline V CDR1 and CDR2: MNHEY, SVGEGT. This CDR3 comprises 14 residues. The CDR3 coding sequence is TGTGCCAGCAATGGACTAGCGGGAGCCAACGTCCTGACTTTC. The encoded protein is CASNGLAGANVLTF.

This clonotype was seen at least ten times. The CDR3 nucleotides read TGCGCCAGCAGCCCTGGACAGGGTGTCACCTACGAGCAGTACTTC. Protein: CASSPGQGVTYEQYF. The gene calls are TRBV5-1 and TRBJ2-7, with 8 positions matching TRBD1. The germline gives CDR1 SGHRS, CDR2 YFSETQ. The CDR3 length is 15 residues. V gave up 4 bases and J gave up 2 bases; unmatched junction bases: 8.

About this clonotype itself: This may be a read error: a much more frequent sequence differs by one nucleotide. The rearrangement joins TRBV20-1 to TRBJ1-2, with D perhaps matching TRBD1 (6 bases). The germline V gene encodes CDR1 DFQATT and CDR2 SNEGSKA (reference sequence). This CDR3 has 14 amino acids. V dropped 3 bases and J dropped 4 bases, with 15 bases sitting between them. The CDR3 reads CSASPGEAFYGYTF. DNA of the CDR3: TGCAGTGCTAGTCCAGGGGAAGCCTTCTATGGCTACACCTTC.

The rearrangement uses TRBV20-1 and TRBJ2-7; the D is unclear. V lost 0 bases and J 5 bases, leaving 11 bases between the germline ends. This CDR3 has 13 amino acids. Germline V gene lookup returns CDR1 DFQATT and CDR2 SNEGSKA (reference sequence). The CDR3 reads CSARDPHFHEQYF. CDR3 sequence (DNA): TGCAGTGCTAGAGATCCCCACTTTCACGAGCAGTACTTC.

This clonotype was picked up a small number of times. The rearrangement links TRBV10-3 to TRBJ1-5, with unresolved D. The CDR3 is 16 amino acids. With 4 bases removed from V and 6 bases from J, the gap between germline ends came to 19 bases. The germline CDR1 and CDR2 sequences are ENHRY and SYGVKD. DNA for the CDR3: TGTGCCATCAGTGGTGCGGGTATGGGCCCCGGTCAGCCCCAGCATTTT. Translation gives CAISGAGMGPGQPQHF.

The chain combines TRBV6-1 with TRBJ1-1; no reliable D call. Trimming shortened V by 8 bases and J by 0 bases, and 10 bases separated the two germline ends. Germline CDR1 MNHNS, CDR2 SASEGT. This CDR3 has 13 amino acids. The CDR3: CASPSEVNTEAFF. In DNA form, the CDR3 reads TGTGCCAGCCCCTCGGAGGTGAACACTGAAGCTTTCTTT.

The chain uses TRBV7-2 and TRBJ1-1, with D possibly being TRBD1 (6 bases). Trimming stripped 3 bases from V and 5 bases from J, with 13 bases between. Germline V CDR1 and CDR2: SGHTA, FQGNSA. The CDR3 length is 14 residues. CDR3 amino acids: CASSLGGGTTEAFF. The CDR3 region has the DNA TGTGCCAGCAGCTTGGGAGGGGGGACAACTGAAGCTTTCTTT. Variable domain in full (rest from reference TRBV7-2 and TRBJ1-1): GAGVSQSPSNKVTEKGKDVELRCDPISGHTALYWYRQSLGQGLEFLIYFQGNSAPDKSGLPSDRFSAERTGGSVSTLTIQRTQQEDSAVYLCASSLGGGTTEAFFGQGTRLTVV.

This clonotype was found many times. The chain uses TRBV20-1 and TRBJ1-5, with D unclear. Trimming cost V 5 bases and J 2 bases, with 10 bases left between them. The CDR3 loop spans 13 amino acids. Per germline, CDR1 DFQATT and CDR2 SNEGSKA (reference sequence). The CDR3 DNA follows: TGCAGTGCTCCCCCCGGGGGCAATCAGCCCCAGCATTTT. Translating it yields CSAPPGGNQPQHF.

This clonotype was seen a few times. The chain links TRBV4-1 to TRBJ1-3; D might be TRBD1 (6 bases). Germline CDR1 is MGHRA and CDR2 is YSYEKL. The V and J ends lost 4 bases and 0 bases respectively, with 13 bases between them. This CDR3 spans 16 amino acids. Here the CDR3 DNA reads TGCGCCAGCAGCCCGGGACACAGCTTCTCTGGAAACACCATATATTTT. It translates to CASSPGHSFSGNTIYF.